The 17 T cell receptor beta chains below come from one sample, sequenced in a study of T cell responses to AZD1222 COVID-19 vaccine. Data came from immunoSEQ multiplex PCR; TCRdb stores just in-frame clones and leaves some out. Here the sample spans about 150,000 clones, about 90% being singletons. The sequenced sample was peripheral blood, obtained on day 0 of AZD1222 vaccination. Every receptor here comes from an adult in good health.

The chain is built from TRBV7-9 and TRBJ1-6, with D unclear. The CDR3 totals 16 residues. The V gene lost 1 base and the J gene lost 8 bases, with 15 bases spanning the gap. Per germline, CDR1 SEHNR and CDR2 FQNEAQ (reference sequence). CDR3 region: CASSLGDVGWHSPLHF. In DNA, the CDR3 is TGTGCCAGCAGCTTAGGCGATGTCGGGTGGCATTCACCCCTCCACTTT.

This clone showed up just once. The genes are TRBV16 and TRBJ1-5; D gene uncertain. The CDR3 runs to 15 residues. With 4 bases removed from V and 2 bases from J, the gap between germline ends came to 12 bases. CDR1 and CDR2 from the germline V gene are KGHSY and FQNENV. CDR3 coding DNA: TGTGCCAGCAGCCGACCCGAGAGGGGCAATCAGCCCCAGCATTTT. This codes for CASSRPERGNQPQHF.

The chain couples TRBV4-3 to TRBJ2-7, with D uncertain. V lost 0 bases and J 3 bases, leaving 12 bases between the germline ends. In germline, CDR1 is LGHNA, CDR2 YSLEER. CDR3 size: 15 residues. CDR3 in amino acids: CASSQEAYSIYEQYF. CDR3 in DNA: TGCGCCAGCAGCCAAGAGGCTTACTCGATCTACGAGCAGTACTTC.

V is TRBV24-1 and J is TRBJ2-5, with 9 bases identical to TRBD2. Trimming cost V 3 bases and J 4 bases; bases outside gene matches: 8. Germline V gene sequence: CDR1 KGHDR, CDR2 SFDVKD. The CDR3 totals 16 residues. Written as DNA, the CDR3 is TGTGCCACCAGTGATGGTTCTAGCGGGGCATTAGAGACCCAGTACTTC. Translating it yields CATSDGSSGALETQYF.

The V gene is TRBV2, the J gene TRBJ1-3; D is unclear. Trimming removed 3 bases from V and 0 bases from J, with 9 bases in between. The CDR3 consists of 15 residues. CDR1 and CDR2 (germline): SNHLY, FYNNEI. CDR3 nucleotides: TGTGCCAGCAGTGAGAATAGAGCCTCTGGAAACACCATATATTTT. Protein: CASSENRASGNTIYF.

The chain is built from TRBV2 and TRBJ1-2; the D gene is possibly TRBD1 (6 bases). The V gene lost 0 bases and the J gene lost 0 bases, with 20 bases spanning the gap. CDR1 is SNHLY and CDR2 is FYNNEI in the germline V gene. The CDR3 loop spans 19 amino acids. The CDR3 bases are TGTGCCAGCAGTGAAGCGTCCGAAGGACAGCAGAAAGCTAACTATGGCTACACCTTC. This translates into CASSEASEGQQKANYGYTF.

Worth noting for this clone: Compared with germline, one end of the junction differs, possibly owing to a read error. The chain carries TRBV7-7 and TRBJ1-3, with D tentatively TRBD1 (6 bases). This CDR3 has 17 residues. Germline V gene data show CDR1 as SSHAT and CDR2 as FNYEAQ (reference sequence). DNA of the CDR3: TGTGCTAGCAGCTTGGGATCCGGGACATACTTCGGAAACACCATATATTTT. Translated, it gives CASSLGSGTYFGNTIYF.

The chain employs TRBV7-2 and TRBJ2-4, with D perhaps matching TRBD2 (6 bases). Deletions cut 3 bases from V and 2 bases from J, with 8 bases between. The CDR3 totals 14 residues. Germline V gives CDR1 SGHTA, CDR2 FQGNSA. CDR3 DNA: TGTGCCAGCAGCTTTGCGGGGACCAAAAACATTCAGTACTTC. This sequence encodes CASSFAGTKNIQYF.

The chain is built from TRBV7-2 and TRBJ2-1; D not certain. The V end lost 1 base, the J end lost 6 bases, and 10 bases lay between the germline ends. The CDR3 totals 14 residues. Germline CDR1 is SGHTA and CDR2 is FQGNSA. The CDR3 region has the DNA TGTGCCAGCAGCTTAGGGTGGCCGCCCAATGAGCAGTTCTTC. Encoded protein: CASSLGWPPNEQFF. The variable domain in full, completed from reference TRBV7-2 and TRBJ2-1, reads GAGVSQSPSNKVTEKGKDVELRCDPISGHTALYWYRQSLGQGLEFLIYFQGNSAPDKSGLPSDRFSAERTGGSVSTLTIQRTQQEDSAVYLCASSLGWPPNEQFFGPGTRLTVL.

This clone was observed a few times. This chain joins TRBV6-5 and TRBJ1-1; D is ambiguous. Trimming removed 2 bases from V and 0 bases from J, with 10 bases in between. Germline values: CDR1 MNHEY, CDR2 SVGAGI. The CDR3 covers 15 residues. CDR3 amino acids: CASSYRVMMNTEAFF. CDR3 DNA: TGTGCCAGCAGTTACAGGGTTATGATGAACACTGAAGCTTTCTTT.

The chain carries TRBV7-9 and TRBJ1-4, with a weak D call TRBD1 (6 bases). The length of the CDR3 is 16 residues. Germline values: CDR1 SEHNR, CDR2 FQNEAQ (reference sequence). V gave up 0 bases and J gave up 5 bases, with 13 bases separating them. CDR3 loop: CASSLAGAGENEKLFF. The CDR3 bases are TGTGCCAGCAGCTTAGCGGGGGCCGGGGAGAATGAAAAACTGTTTTTT.

This chain joins TRBV28 and TRBJ1-1; 11 bases are shared with TRBD1. CDR3 length: 14 residues. J lost 1 base, V lost 7 bases, and 2 bases had no gene match. Germline lookup yields CDR1 MDHEN and CDR2 SYDVKM. In DNA, the CDR3 is TGTGCCAGCAAGGGACAGGGGGGGAACACTGAAGCTTTCTTT. It translates to CASKGQGGNTEAFF.

The gene calls are TRBV23-1 and TRBJ2-1; 13 bases map to TRBD2. TRBV23-1 belongs to the ORF category, with a function that is uncertain. J lost 7 bases, V lost 2 bases, and 2 bases had no gene match. This CDR3 contains 15 residues. The CDR3 bases are TGCGCCAGCAGTCAAGGGGGACTAGCGGGGAATGAGCAGTTCTTC. Translated, it gives CASSQGGLAGNEQFF.

The chain recombines TRBV7-9 with TRBJ1-1; 9 bases line up with TRBD1. The CDR3 has 16 residues. CDR1 is SEHNR and CDR2 is FQNEAQ in the germline V gene (reference sequence). After removal of 0 bases from V and 2 bases from J, the junction contained 4 bases not matched to a gene. The CDR3 coding sequence is TGTGCCAGCAGCTTAGCGCTACAGGGGGCTAACACTGAAGCTTTCTTT. Amino acid sequence: CASSLALQGANTEAFF. The variable domain in full, with the rest retrieved from reference TRBV7-9 and TRBJ1-1, is DTGVSQNPRHKITKRGQNVTFRCDPISEHNRLYWYRQTLGQGPEFLTYFQNEAQLEKSRLLSDRFSAERPKGSFSTLEIQRTEQGDSAMYLCASSLALQGANTEAFFGQGTRLTVV.

V and J are TRBV6-2 or TRBV6-3 and TRBJ2-3, with D possibly called TRBD1 or TRBD2 (5 bases each). V lost 1 base and J 5 bases, leaving 22 bases between the germline ends. CDR1 is MNHEY, CDR2 SVGEGT, per germline. CDR3 length: 18 residues. The CDR3 DNA follows: TGTGCCAGCAGTTACTTACATCCGGGGCAGGCCCGCGGAGATACGCAGTATTTT. Protein product: CASSYLHPGQARGDTQYF.

This rearrangement joins TRBV11-3 to TRBJ1-1; D gene unclear. CDR3 length: 13 amino acids. V lost 5 bases and J lost 7, with 14 bases in between. The germline CDR1 and CDR2 sequences are SGHNT and YENEEA. The CDR3 protein is CASSPGGVGEAFF. CDR3 in DNA: TGTGCCAGCAGCCCCGGCGGGGTGGGTGAAGCTTTCTTT.

The chain uses TRBV2 and TRBJ1-6; tentative D call: TRBD1 (6 bases). In germline, CDR1 is SNHLY, CDR2 FYNNEI. Trimming stripped 4 bases from V and 7 bases from J, with 14 bases between. The CDR3 spans 15 residues. CDR3 in DNA: TGTGCCAGCAGTGCAAGACAGGCCCGAAATTCACCCCTCCACTTT. The encoded protein is CASSARQARNSPLHF.